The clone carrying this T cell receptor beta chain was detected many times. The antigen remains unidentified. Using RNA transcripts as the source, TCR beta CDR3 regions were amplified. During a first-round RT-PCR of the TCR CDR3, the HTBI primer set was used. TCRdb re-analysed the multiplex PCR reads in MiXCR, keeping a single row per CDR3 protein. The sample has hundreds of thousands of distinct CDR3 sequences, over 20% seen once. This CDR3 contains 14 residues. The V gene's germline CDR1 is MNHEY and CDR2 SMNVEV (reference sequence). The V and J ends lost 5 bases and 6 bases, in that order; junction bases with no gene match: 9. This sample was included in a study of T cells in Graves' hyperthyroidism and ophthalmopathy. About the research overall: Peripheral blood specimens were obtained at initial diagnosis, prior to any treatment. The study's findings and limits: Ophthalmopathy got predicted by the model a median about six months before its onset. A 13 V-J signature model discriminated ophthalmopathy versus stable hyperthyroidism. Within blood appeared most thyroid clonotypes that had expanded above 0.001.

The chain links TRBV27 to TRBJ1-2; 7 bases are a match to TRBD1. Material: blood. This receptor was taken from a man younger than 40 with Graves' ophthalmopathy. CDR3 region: CASSLYTGTDGYTF. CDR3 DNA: TGTGCCAGCAGTCTCTACACCGGGACAGATGGCTACACCTTC.